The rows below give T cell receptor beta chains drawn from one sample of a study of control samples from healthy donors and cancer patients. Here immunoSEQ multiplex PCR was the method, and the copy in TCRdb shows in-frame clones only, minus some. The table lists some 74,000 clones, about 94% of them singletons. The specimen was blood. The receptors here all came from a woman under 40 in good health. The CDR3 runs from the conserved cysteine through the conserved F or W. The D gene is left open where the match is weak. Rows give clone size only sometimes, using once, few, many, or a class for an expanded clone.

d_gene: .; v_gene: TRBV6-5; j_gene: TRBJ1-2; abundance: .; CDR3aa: CASSYRAGYGYTF; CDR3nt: TGTGCCAGCAGTTACCGGGCGGGGTATGGCTACACCTTC
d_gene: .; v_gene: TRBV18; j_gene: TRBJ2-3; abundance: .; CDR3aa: CASSYNRGGTDTQYF; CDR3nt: TGTGCCAGCTCATACAATAGGGGGGGCACAGATACGCAGTATTTT
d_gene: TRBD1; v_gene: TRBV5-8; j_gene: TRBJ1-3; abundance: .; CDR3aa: CASSPTGVGGNTIYF; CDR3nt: TGTGCCAGCAGCCCTACAGGGGTTGGAGGAAACACCATATATTTT
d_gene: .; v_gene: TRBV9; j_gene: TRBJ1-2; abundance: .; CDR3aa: CASRTTGGERGYTF; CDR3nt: TGTGCCAGCAGAACGACCGGAGGTGAAAGGGGCTACACCTTC
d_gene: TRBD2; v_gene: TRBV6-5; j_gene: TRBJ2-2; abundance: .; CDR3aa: CASSWTGGNTGELFF; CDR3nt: TGTGCCAGCAGTTGGACGGGGGGAAACACCGGGGAGCTGTTTTTT
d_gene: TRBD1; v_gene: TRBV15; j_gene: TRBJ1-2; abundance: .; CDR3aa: CATTFQGENYGYTF; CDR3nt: TGTGCCACCACATTTCAGGGGGAGAACTATGGCTACACCTTC
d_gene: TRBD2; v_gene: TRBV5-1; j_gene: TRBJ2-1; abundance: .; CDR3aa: CASSLISGGYNEQFF; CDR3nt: TGCGCCAGCAGCTTGATTAGCGGGGGTTACAATGAGCAGTTCTTC
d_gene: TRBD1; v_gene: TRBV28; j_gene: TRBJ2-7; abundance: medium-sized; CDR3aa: CASSRLTGIEQYF; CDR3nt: TGTGCCAGCAGTCGCCTGACAGGGATCGAGCAGTACTTC
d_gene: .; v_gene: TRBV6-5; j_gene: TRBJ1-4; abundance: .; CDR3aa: CASSYSTENEKLFF; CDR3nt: TGTGCCAGCAGTTACTCTACAGAGAATGAAAAACTGTTTTTT
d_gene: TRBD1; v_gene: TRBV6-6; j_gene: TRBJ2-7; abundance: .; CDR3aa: CASSRPTGGGHEQYF; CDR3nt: TGTGCCAGCAGCCGACCCACAGGGGGCGGCCACGAGCAGTACTTC
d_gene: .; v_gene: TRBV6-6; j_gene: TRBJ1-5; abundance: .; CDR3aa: CASSSGAGLPQHF; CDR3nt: TGTGCCAGCAGCTCAGGGGCGGGCCTGCCCCAGCATTTT
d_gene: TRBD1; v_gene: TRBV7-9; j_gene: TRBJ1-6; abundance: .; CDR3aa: CASSMGTGNSPLHF; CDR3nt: TGTGCCAGCAGCATGGGGACAGGGAATTCACCCCTCCACTTT
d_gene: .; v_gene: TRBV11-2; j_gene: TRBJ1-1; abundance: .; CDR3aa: CASSLEIDTEAFF; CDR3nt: TGTGCCAGCAGCTTAGAGATAGACACTGAAGCTTTCTTT
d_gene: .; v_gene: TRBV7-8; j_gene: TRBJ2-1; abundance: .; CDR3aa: CASSPISSTLTYYNEQFF; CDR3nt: TGTGCCAGCAGTCCAATATCTTCGACTCTCACCTACTACAATGAGCAGTTCTTC
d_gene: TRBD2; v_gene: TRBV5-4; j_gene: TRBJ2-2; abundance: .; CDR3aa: CASARAGGGLGELFF; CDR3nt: TGTGCCAGCGCCCGGGCCGGGGGGGGCCTCGGGGAGCTGTTTTTT
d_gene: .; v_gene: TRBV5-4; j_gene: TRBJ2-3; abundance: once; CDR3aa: CASSKPGTQSTDTQYF; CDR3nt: TGTGCCAGCAGCAAACCCGGGACTCAGAGCACAGATACGCAGTATTTT
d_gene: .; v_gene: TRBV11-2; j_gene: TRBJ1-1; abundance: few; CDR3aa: CASRNRDGTEAFF; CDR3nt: TGTGCCAGCCGAAACCGGGACGGCACTGAAGCTTTCTTT
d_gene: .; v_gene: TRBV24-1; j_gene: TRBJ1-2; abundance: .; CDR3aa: CATSDSLYGYTF; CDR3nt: TGTGCCACCAGTGACAGCCTCTATGGCTACACCTTC
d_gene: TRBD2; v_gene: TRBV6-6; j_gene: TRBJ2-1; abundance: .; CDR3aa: CASSLAGLQFF; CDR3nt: TGTGCCAGCAGCCTAGCGGGGTTACAGTTCTTC
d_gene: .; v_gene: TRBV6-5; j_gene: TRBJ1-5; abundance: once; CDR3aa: CASRKDTLSQPQHF; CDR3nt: TGTGCCAGCCGAAAGGACACCCTAAGTCAGCCCCAGCATTTT
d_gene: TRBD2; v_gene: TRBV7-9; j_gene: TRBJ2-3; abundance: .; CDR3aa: CASSLATVAGGLTDTQYF; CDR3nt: TGTGCCAGCAGCTTAGCCACAGTCGCGGGGGGCCTCACAGATACGCAGTATTTT
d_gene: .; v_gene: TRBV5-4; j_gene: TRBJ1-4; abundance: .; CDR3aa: CASSTRGTNEKLFF; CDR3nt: TGTGCCAGCAGCACCAGGGGAACTAATGAAAAACTGTTTTTT
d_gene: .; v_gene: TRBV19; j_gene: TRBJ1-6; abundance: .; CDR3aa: CASSIGQSSYNSPLHF; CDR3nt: TGTGCCAGTAGTATAGGACAGAGCTCCTATAATTCACCCCTCCACTTT
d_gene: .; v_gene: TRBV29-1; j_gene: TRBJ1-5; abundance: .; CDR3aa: CSVGVGGADQPQHF; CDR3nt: TGCAGCGTTGGAGTGGGGGGAGCGGATCAGCCCCAGCATTTT
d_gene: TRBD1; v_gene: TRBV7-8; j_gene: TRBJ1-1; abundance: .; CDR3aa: CASSRKGGAGGDTEAFF; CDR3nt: TGTGCCAGCAGCCGTAAAGGGGGGGCAGGGGGCGACACTGAAGCTTTCTTT
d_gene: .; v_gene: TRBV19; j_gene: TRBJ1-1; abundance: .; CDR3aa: CASSRWQPIMNTEAFF; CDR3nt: TGTGCCAGTAGTAGGTGGCAGCCAATAATGAACACTGAAGCTTTCTTT
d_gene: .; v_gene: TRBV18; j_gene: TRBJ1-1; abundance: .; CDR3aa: CASSPKIQGERTEAFF; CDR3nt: TGTGCCAGCTCCCCAAAAATTCAGGGCGAACGAACTGAAGCTTTCTTT
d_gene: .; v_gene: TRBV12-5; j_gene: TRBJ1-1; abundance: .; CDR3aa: CASGWEQGKAFF; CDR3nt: TGTGCTAGTGGTTGGGAACAGGGAAAAGCTTTCTTT
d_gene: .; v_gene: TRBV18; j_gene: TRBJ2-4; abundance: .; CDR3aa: CASSPIRVGNIQYF; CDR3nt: TGTGCCAGCTCACCAATCAGGGTTGGGAACATTCAGTACTTC
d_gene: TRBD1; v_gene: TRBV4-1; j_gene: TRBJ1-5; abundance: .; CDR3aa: CASSQDNRGLQPQHF; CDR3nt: TGCGCCAGCAGCCAAGACAACAGGGGCCTTCAGCCCCAGCATTTT
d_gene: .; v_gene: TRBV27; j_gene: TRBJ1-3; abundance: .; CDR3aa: CASSPPSGNTIYF; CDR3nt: TGTGCCAGCAGTCCGCCCTCTGGAAACACCATATATTTT
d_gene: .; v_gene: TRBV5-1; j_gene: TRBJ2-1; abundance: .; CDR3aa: CASSLRLERFLDEQFF; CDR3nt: TGCGCCAGCAGCTTGAGGTTAGAACGATTTCTGGATGAGCAGTTCTTC
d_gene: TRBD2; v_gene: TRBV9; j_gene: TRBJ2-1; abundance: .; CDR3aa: CASSVGPMGGLGNEQFF; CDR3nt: TGTGCCAGCAGCGTAGGGCCTATGGGGGGGTTGGGCAATGAGCAGTTCTTC
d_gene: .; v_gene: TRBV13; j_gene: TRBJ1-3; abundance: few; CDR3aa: CASSLENYLSGGVAPGEDTIYF; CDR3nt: TGTGCCAGCAGCTTAGAAAACTATTTAAGTGGTGGAGTCGCCCCCGGGGAGGACACCATATATTTT
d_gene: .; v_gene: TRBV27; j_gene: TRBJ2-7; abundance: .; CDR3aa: CASTRGYEQYF; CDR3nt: TGTGCCAGCACTCGGGGGTACGAGCAGTACTTC
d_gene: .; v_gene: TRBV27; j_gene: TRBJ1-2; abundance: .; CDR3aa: CAIKTGAGYTF; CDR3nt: TGTGCCATCAAGACCGGGGCCGGCTACACCTTC
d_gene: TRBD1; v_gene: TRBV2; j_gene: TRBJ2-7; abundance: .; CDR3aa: CASSRQGYEQYF; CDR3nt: TGTGCCAGCAGTCGACAGGGGTACGAGCAGTACTTC
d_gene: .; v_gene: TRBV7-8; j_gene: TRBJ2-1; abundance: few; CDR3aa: CASSLSRVGLYYNEQFF; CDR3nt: TGTGCCAGCAGCTTATCCAGGGTGGGCTTGTACTACAATGAGCAGTTCTTC
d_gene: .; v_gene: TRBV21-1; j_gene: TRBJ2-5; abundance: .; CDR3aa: CASSKAVGVVASGGADEETQYF; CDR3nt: TGTGCCAGCAGCAAAGCAGTCGGGGTAGTGGCTAGCGGGGGAGCAGACGAAGAGACCCAGTACTTC
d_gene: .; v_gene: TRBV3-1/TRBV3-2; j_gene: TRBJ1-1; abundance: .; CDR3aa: CASSQEPTGNTEAFF; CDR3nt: TGTGCCAGCAGCCAAGAACCGACGGGGAACACTGAAGCTTTCTTT
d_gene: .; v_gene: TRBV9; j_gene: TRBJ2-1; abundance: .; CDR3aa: CASSVALLGNEQFF; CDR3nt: TGTGCCAGCAGCGTAGCCTTGTTAGGGAATGAGCAGTTCTTC
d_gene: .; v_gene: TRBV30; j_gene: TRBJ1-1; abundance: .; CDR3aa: CAWSSAGLGTAFF; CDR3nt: TGTGCCTGGAGTTCCGCAGGTCTTGGGACAGCTTTCTTT
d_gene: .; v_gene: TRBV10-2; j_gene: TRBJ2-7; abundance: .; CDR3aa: CASLDRYSYF; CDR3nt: TGCGCCAGCTTAGACAGGTACTCCTACTTC
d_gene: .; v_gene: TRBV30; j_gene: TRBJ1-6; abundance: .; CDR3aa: CAWSEEQGNSPLHF; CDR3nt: TGTGCCTGGAGTGAAGAACAGGGAAATTCACCCCTCCACTTT
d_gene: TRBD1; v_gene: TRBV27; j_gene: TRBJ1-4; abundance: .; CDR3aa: CASSPRGGGGEKLFF; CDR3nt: TGTGCCAGCAGTCCCCGGGGAGGGGGCGGGGAAAAACTGTTTTTT
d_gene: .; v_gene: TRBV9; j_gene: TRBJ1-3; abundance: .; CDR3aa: CASSVELRAGGGNTIYF; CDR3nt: TGTGCCAGCAGCGTAGAACTCAGAGCTGGGGGTGGAAACACCATATATTTT
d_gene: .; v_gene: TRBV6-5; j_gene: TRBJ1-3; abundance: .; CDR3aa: CASTPGSFSGNTIYF; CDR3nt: TGTGCCAGCACCCCAGGCTCCTTCTCTGGAAACACCATATATTTT
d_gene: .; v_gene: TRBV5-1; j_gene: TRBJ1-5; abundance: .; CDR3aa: CASSLALQGSSNQPQHF; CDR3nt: TGCGCCAGCAGCTTGGCCTTGCAGGGGTCGAGCAATCAGCCCCAGCATTTT
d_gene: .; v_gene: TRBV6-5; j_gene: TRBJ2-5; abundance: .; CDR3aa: CASSYSMARQETQYF; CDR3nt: TGTGCCAGCAGTTACTCGATGGCAAGGCAAGAGACCCAGTACTTC
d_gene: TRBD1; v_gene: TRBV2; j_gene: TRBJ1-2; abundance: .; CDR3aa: CAGGQGSGYTF; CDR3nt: TGTGCCGGCGGACAGGGCTCTGGCTACACCTTC
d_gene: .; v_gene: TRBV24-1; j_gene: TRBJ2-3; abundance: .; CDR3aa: CATSNTDTQYF; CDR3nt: TGTGCCACCTCGAACACAGATACGCAGTATTTT
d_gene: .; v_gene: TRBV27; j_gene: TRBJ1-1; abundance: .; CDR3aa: CASSLPGRMNTEAFF; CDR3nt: TGTGCCAGCAGTTTGCCGGGACGCATGAACACTGAAGCTTTCTTT
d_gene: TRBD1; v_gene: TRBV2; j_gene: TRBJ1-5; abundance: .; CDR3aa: CASREGTERNQPQHF; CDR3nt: TGTGCCAGCAGAGAAGGGACAGAACGCAATCAGCCCCAGCATTTT
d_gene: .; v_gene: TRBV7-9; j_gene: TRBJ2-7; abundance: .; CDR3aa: CASSPSGVPSYEQYF; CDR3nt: TGTGCCAGCAGCCCCTCAGGGGTACCGTCCTACGAGCAGTACTTC
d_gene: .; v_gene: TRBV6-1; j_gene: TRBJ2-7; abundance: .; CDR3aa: CASSEAYADSYEQYF; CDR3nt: TGTGCCAGCAGTGAAGCCTACGCGGACTCCTACGAGCAGTACTTC